The 11 T cell receptor beta chains below come from one sample, sequenced in a study of identical twins. TCRdb independently ran MiXCR on the 5' RACE reads; one entry per CDR3 protein. Here the sample spans 550,000 to 700,000 distinct CDR3 sequences, less than 25% being singletons. This sample also appeared in a second study, on T cells expressing NK-cell markers.

The sequenced sample was PBMCs. All receptors come from a young woman in good health.

CDR3 protein: CASQRGTASYEQYF. The CDR3 nucleotides read TGTGCCAGCCAACGAGGGACAGCATCCTACGAGCAGTACTTC. The chain links TRBV2 to TRBJ2-7, with TRBD1 matching 7 bases. Germline values: CDR1 SNHLY, CDR2 FYNNEI. This CDR3 is 14 amino acids long. With 8 bases clipped from V and 1 base from J, the junction kept 8 bases outside the gene matches.

This chain uses TRBV6-1 with TRBJ2-5, with 8 bases lining up with TRBD2. V shed 8 bases and J 4 bases; nucleotides not matched to a gene: 9. This CDR3 is 14 amino acids long. CDR1 MNHNS and CDR2 SASEGT come from the germline V gene. The CDR3 loop reads CASRPGGRRETQYF. CDR3 coding DNA: TGTGCCAGCCGCCCTGGCGGGAGGAGAGAGACCCAGTACTTC.

This clonotype was seen a few times. This chain uses TRBV20-1 with TRBJ2-2, with TRBD1 matching over 7 bases. The J segment lost 2 bases and the V segment lost 2 bases, leaving 5 bases of the junction unmatched. This CDR3 is built from 15 residues. Germline V gene sequence: CDR1 DFQATT, CDR2 SNEGSKA (reference sequence). CDR3 loop: CSARPGQINTGELFF. The CDR3 bases are TGCAGTGCTAGACCGGGACAGATCAACACCGGGGAGCTGTTTTTT.

The chain combines TRBV27 with TRBJ2-4; tentative D call: TRBD1 (6 bases). The CDR3 contains 17 residues. Germline lookup yields CDR1 MNHEY and CDR2 SMNVEV (reference sequence). Deletions cut 1 base from V and 0 bases from J, with 13 bases between. CDR3 sequence (DNA): TGTGCCAGCAGTTTATATTTTCAGGGGAAAGCCAAAAACATTCAGTACTTC. Protein: CASSLYFQGKAKNIQYF.

The CDR3 is CASSTELAGGAKQFF. The CDR3 nucleotides read TGTGCCAGCAGTACTGAACTAGCGGGGGGGGCTAAACAGTTCTTC. The rearrangement joins TRBV28 to TRBJ2-1, with TRBD2 matching over 13 bases. V lost 5 bases and J lost 13; bases outside the gene matches: 11. Germline-derived CDR1 and CDR2 are MDHEN and SYDVKM. The CDR3 spans 15 residues.

In its sample, this clonotype was seen a few times. J is TRBJ2-7 and V is TRBV6-1; D is uncertain. The CDR3 totals 13 residues. V lost 7 bases, J lost 1 base, and 11 bases lay in between. Germline V gene data show CDR1 as MNHNS and CDR2 as SASEGT. In nucleotides, the CDR3 is TGTGCCAGCACCCGTCTGGGGTCCTACGAGCAGTACTTC. Encoded protein: CASTRLGSYEQYF.

The chain links TRBV6-5 to TRBJ2-1; no firm D call. This CDR3 has 15 amino acids. Trimming shortened V by 4 bases and J by 0 bases, and 10 bases separated the two germline ends. CDR1 MNHEY and CDR2 SVGAGI come from the germline V gene. CDR3 nucleotides: TGTGCCAGCAGTTCTGTCAGAAGCTCCTACAATGAGCAGTTCTTC. This codes for CASSSVRSSYNEQFF.

There are a few counts of this clonotype. This sequence joins TRBV19 and TRBJ1-6, with TRBD1 as a possible D gene (5 bases). The CDR3 extends over 13 amino acids. CDR1 and CDR2 (germline): LNHDA, SQIVND (reference sequence). With 4 bases removed from V and 6 bases from J, the gap between germline ends came to 7 bases. CDR3 DNA: TGTGCCAGTAGTAGGGGACGTAATTCACCCCTCCACTTT. The encoded protein is CASSRGRNSPLHF.

This clonotype was counted at least ten times. The V gene is TRBV7-2, the J gene TRBJ2-3; tentatively, D is TRBD2 (5 bases). Germline CDR1 is SGHTA and CDR2 is FQGNSA. V dropped 3 bases and J dropped 2 bases, with 9 bases sitting between them. This CDR3 region has 14 residues. Written as DNA, the CDR3 is TGTGCCAGCAGCTTTTGGACTCCCACAGATACGCAGTATTTT. Protein: CASSFWTPTDTQYF.

This clonotype was recorded a few times. The chain recombines TRBV27 with TRBJ1-2; no clear D. The CDR3 loop spans 14 amino acids. Trimming cost V 2 bases and J 8 bases, with 15 bases left between them. Germline V gene lookup returns CDR1 MNHEY and CDR2 SMNVEV (reference sequence). CDR3 DNA: TGTGCCAGCAGTTTAATATTCGGGGATGGGGGCTACACCTTC. Translated, it gives CASSLIFGDGGYTF.

This clonotype was observed at least ten times. This chain links TRBV7-7 with TRBJ2-3; TRBD2 matches 8 bases. Germline CDR1 is SSHAT and CDR2 is FNYEAQ (reference sequence). The V gene end was trimmed by 5 bases and the J gene end by 5 bases; junction bases not matched to a gene: 3. CDR3 length: 13 residues. CDR3: CASSRTSGDTQYF. The DNA of the CDR3 is TGTGCCAGCAGCAGAACTAGCGGAGATACGCAGTATTTT.